The 10 T cell receptor beta chains reported below all come from one sample, sequenced in a study of blood T cell repertoires in COVID-19. Some clones are missing from TCRdb's copy, which holds only in-frame ones; the method was immunoSEQ multiplex PCR. The sample includes some 450,000 clones, roughly 88% seen only once; the top ten take over 10%. The sample taken for sequencing was peripheral blood. These receptors all come from a woman in her forties or fifties with COVID-19, enrolled during active disease.

The rearrangement uses TRBV28 and TRBJ1-5, with D uncertain. The CDR3 consists of 12 residues. Trimming removed 2 bases from V and 9 bases from J, with 8 bases in between. Germline V CDR1 and CDR2: MDHEN, SYDVKM. CDR3 region: CASSLEERPQHF. The CDR3 region has the DNA TGTGCCAGCAGTTTAGAGGAGAGGCCCCAGCATTTT.

The gene calls are TRBV19 and TRBJ2-7; TRBD2 aligns across 10 bases. Germline V lookup: CDR1 LNHDA, CDR2 SQIVND (reference sequence). The CDR3 contains 14 residues. V shed 3 bases and J 5 bases; nucleotides not matched to a gene: 4. CDR3 protein: CASSILAGDHEQYF. The CDR3 DNA reads TGTGCCAGTAGTATTCTAGCGGGGGATCACGAGCAGTACTTC.

V gene TRBV27 combines with J gene TRBJ1-1; a possible D gene is TRBD1 (5 bases). V was cut by 6 bases and J by 1 base, with 6 bases left in between. There are 12 residues in the CDR3. CDR1 and CDR2 (germline): MNHEY, SMNVEV (reference sequence). CDR3 in DNA: TGTGCCAGCAGGACAGAGAACACTGAAGCTTTCTTT. This sequence encodes CASRTENTEAFF.

The chain recombines TRBV28 with TRBJ1-2; D may be TRBD1 (6 bases). Germline V gene sequence: CDR1 MDHEN, CDR2 SYDVKM. This CDR3 region has 17 residues. The V end lost 6 bases, the J end lost 0 bases, and 20 bases lay between the germline ends. The CDR3 DNA reads as TGTGCCAGCAGCGAACCTAGGGGGTTGAGTGCTAACTATGGCTACACCTTC. It yields the protein CASSEPRGLSANYGYTF.

J is TRBJ2-7 and V is TRBV6-1, with 8 bases that match TRBD1. This CDR3 has 14 residues. From germline, CDR1 is MNHNS and CDR2 SASEGT. Trimming at V came to 8 bases and at J to 2 bases, leaving 8 bases not matched to a gene. Here the CDR3 reads CASLPGTGAYEQYF. CDR3 bases: TGTGCCAGCCTCCCCGGGACAGGCGCCTACGAGCAGTACTTC.

J is TRBJ2-7 and V is TRBV5-1, with 8 bases matching TRBD1. Per germline, CDR1 SGHRS and CDR2 YFSETQ. CDR3 length equals 16 residues. After removal of 5 bases from V and 0 bases from J, the junction contained 10 bases not matched to a gene. As DNA, the CDR3 is TGCGCCAGCAGGGCAGCAAACGGGACAGGCTCCTACGAGCAGTACTTC. This translates into CASRAANGTGSYEQYF.

This sequence joins TRBV5-4 and TRBJ2-3; D is perhaps TRBD2 (6 bases). With 2 bases removed from V and 4 bases from J, the gap between germline ends came to 14 bases. The CDR3 is 15 amino acids. Germline CDR1 SGHNT, CDR2 YYREEE (reference sequence). The CDR3 here is CASSLIASVPDTQYF. The CDR3 nucleotides read TGTGCCAGCAGCTTAATAGCTAGCGTCCCAGATACGCAGTATTTT.

The gene calls are TRBV2 and TRBJ2-7; the D gene is possibly TRBD2 (6 bases). The V gene's germline CDR1 is SNHLY and CDR2 FYNNEI. The V gene lost 0 bases and the J gene lost 4 bases, with 10 bases spanning the gap. The CDR3 sequence is 14 residues long. CDR3 sequence reads: CASSEAGGNYEQYF. The CDR3 region has the DNA TGTGCCAGCAGTGAAGCGGGGGGAAATTACGAGCAGTACTTC. Full variable domain (outside the CDR3, taken from reference TRBV2 and TRBJ2-7): EPEVTQTPSHQVTQMGQEVILRCVPISNHLYFYWYRQILGQKVEFLVSFYNNEISEKSEIFDDQFSVERPDGSNFTLKIRSTKLEDSAMYFCASSEAGGNYEQYFGPGTRLTVT.

This clone has only one observation. V usage is TRBV6-5 and J usage is TRBJ2-7; 9 bases are a match to TRBD1. Trimming at V came to 5 bases and at J to 0 bases, leaving 5 bases not matched to a gene. The germline V gene has CDR1 MNHEY and CDR2 SVGAGI. This CDR3 region has 15 residues. CDR3 coding DNA: TGTGCCAGCAGTCCAAGGACAGGGGACTCCTACGAGCAGTACTTC. Residues: CASSPRTGDSYEQYF.

This sequence joins TRBV30 and TRBJ2-2; D is perhaps TRBD1 (5 bases). Germline CDR1 is GTSNPN and CDR2 is SVGIG (reference sequence). The CDR3 covers 11 residues. The CDR3 sequence is CGGLNTGELFF. The CDR3 nucleotides read TGTGGGGGCTTAAACACCGGGGAGCTGTTTTTT.